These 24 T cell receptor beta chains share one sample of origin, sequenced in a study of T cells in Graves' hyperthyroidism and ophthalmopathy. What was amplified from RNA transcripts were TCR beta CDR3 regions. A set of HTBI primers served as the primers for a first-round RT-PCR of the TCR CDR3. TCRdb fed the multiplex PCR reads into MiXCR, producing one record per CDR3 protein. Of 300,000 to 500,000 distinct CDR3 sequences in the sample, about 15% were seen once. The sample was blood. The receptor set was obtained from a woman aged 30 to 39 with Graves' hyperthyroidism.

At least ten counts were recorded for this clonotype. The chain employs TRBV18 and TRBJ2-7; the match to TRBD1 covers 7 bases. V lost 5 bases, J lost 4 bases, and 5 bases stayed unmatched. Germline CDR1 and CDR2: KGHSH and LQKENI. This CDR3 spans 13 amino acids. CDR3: CASSEEQGYEQYF. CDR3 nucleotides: TGTGCCAGCTCAGAAGAACAGGGGTACGAGCAGTACTTC.

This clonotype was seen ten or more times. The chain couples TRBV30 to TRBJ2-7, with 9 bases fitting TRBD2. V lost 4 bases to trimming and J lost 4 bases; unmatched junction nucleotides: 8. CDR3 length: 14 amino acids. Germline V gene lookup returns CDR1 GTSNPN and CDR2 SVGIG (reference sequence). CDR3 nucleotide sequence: TGTGCCTGGAAATTGGCTAGCGGGATATACGAGCAGTACTTC. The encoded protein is CAWKLASGIYEQYF.

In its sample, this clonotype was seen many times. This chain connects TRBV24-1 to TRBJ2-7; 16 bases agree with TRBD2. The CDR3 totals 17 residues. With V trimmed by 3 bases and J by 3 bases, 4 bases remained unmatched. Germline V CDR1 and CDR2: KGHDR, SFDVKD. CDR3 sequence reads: CATSDTGTSGRGYEQYF. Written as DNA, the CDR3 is TGTGCCACCAGTGATACCGGGACTAGCGGGAGGGGCTACGAGCAGTACTTC.

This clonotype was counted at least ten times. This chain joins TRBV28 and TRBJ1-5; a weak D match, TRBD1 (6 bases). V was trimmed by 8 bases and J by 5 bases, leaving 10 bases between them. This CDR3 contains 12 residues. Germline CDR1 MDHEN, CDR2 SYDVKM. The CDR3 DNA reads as TGTGCCAGCGAGGGGGGGGATCAGCCCCAGCATTTT. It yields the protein CASEGGDQPQHF.

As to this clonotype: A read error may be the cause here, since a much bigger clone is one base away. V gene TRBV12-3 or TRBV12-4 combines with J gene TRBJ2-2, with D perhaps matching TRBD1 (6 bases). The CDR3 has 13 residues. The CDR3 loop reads CASGLGAPGELFF. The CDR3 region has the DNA TGTGCCAGCGGTTTGGGGGCTCCCGGGGAGCTGTTTTTT.

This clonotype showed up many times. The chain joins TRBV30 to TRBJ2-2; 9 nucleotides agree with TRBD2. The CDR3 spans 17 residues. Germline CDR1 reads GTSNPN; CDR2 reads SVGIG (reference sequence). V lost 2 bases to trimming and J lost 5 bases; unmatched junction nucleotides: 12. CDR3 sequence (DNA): TGTGCCTGGAGTCCAAGCAGGAGCGGGAGGATAACCGGGGAGCTGTTTTTT. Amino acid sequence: CAWSPSRSGRITGELFF.

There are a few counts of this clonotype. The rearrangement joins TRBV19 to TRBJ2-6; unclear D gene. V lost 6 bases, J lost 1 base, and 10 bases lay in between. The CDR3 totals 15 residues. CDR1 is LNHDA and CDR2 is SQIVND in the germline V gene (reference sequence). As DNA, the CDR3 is TGTGCCAGTAGCCTAGACCGTTCTGGGGCCAACGTCCTGACTTTC. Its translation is CASSLDRSGANVLTF.

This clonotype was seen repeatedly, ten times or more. For the CDR3, the DNA is TGCAGTGCTAGTGGCCAACCGGGACTAGCGGGGTTGGGCGGGGAGCTGTTTTTT. This gives the protein CSASGQPGLAGLGGELFF. The chain employs TRBV20-1 and TRBJ2-2; TRBD2 matches 13 bases. V shed 3 bases, J shed 7 bases, and the junction held 14 bases outside the gene matches. The CDR3 consists of 18 residues. Per germline, CDR1 DFQATT and CDR2 SNEGSKA (reference sequence).

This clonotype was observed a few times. DNA of the CDR3: TGTGCCAGCAGCTCTACTAGCGGGAGGGCCTACGAGCAGTACTTC. Amino acid sequence: CASSSTSGRAYEQYF. The rearrangement joins TRBV12-3 or TRBV12-4 to TRBJ2-7, with 13 bases identical to TRBD2. The CDR3 is 15 residues long. Losses at the gene ends were 6 bases for V and 2 bases for J; bases not matched to a gene: 4.

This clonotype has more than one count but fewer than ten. This CDR3 reads CSARAGAKNIQYF. DNA for the CDR3: TGCAGTGCTAGGGCGGGAGCCAAAAACATTCAGTACTTC. The chain joins TRBV20-1 to TRBJ2-4; D may be TRBD2 (5 bases). The CDR3 contains 13 residues. Germline V CDR1 and CDR2: DFQATT, SNEGSKA (reference sequence). V lost 3 bases and J 0 bases, leaving 6 bases between the germline ends.

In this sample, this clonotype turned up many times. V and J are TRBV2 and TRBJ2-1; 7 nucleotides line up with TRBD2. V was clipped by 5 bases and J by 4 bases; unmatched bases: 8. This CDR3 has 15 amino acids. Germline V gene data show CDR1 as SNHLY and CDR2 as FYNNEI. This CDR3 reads CASSPASGSYNEQFF. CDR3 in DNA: TGTGCCAGCAGTCCAGCTAGCGGCTCGTACAATGAGCAGTTCTTC.

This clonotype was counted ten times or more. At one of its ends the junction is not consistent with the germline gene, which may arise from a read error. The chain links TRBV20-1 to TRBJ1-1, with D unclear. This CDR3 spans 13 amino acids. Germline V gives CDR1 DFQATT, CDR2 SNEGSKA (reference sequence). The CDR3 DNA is TGCAGTGCAAGAGGAGGGTATCGGACTGAAGCTTTCTTT. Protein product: CSARGGYRTEAFF.

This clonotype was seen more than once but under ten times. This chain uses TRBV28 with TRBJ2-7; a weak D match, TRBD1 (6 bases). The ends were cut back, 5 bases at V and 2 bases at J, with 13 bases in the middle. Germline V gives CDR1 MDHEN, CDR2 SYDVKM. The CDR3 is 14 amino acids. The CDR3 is CASSGWTAAYEQYF. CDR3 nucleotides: TGTGCCAGCAGTGGGTGGACAGCGGCCTACGAGCAGTACTTC.

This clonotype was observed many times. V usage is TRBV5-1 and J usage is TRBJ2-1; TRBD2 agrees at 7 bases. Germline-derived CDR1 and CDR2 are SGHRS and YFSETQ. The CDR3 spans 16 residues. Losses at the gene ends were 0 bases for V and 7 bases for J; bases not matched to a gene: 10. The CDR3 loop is CASSLALGGGVNEQFF. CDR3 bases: TGCGCCAGCAGCTTGGCCTTGGGGGGAGGGGTGAATGAGCAGTTCTTC.

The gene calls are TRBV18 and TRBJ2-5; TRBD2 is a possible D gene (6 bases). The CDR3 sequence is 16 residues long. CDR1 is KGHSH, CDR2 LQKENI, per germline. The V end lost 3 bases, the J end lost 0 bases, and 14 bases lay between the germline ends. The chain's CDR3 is CASSPIRSGHQETQYF. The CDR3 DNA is TGTGCCAGCTCACCGATTAGGAGCGGGCACCAAGAGACCCAGTACTTC.

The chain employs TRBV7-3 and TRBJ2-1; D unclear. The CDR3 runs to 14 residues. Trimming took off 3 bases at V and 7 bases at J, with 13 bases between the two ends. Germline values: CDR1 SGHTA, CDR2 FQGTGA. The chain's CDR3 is CASSLRTVRNEQFF. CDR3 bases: TGTGCCAGCAGCTTGAGAACGGTTCGAAATGAGCAGTTCTTC.

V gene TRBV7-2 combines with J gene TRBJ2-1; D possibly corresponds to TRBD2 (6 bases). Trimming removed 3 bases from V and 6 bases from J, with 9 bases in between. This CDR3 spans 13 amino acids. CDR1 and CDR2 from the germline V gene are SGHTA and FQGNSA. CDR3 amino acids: CASSLTSINEQFF. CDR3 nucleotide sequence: TGTGCCAGCAGCTTGACTAGTATCAATGAGCAGTTCTTC.

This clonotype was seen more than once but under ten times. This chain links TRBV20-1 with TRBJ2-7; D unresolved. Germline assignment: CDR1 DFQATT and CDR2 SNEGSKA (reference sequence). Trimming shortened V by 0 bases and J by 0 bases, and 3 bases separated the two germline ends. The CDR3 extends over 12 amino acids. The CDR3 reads CSARDFSYEQYF. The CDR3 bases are TGCAGTGCTAGAGATTTCTCCTACGAGCAGTACTTC.

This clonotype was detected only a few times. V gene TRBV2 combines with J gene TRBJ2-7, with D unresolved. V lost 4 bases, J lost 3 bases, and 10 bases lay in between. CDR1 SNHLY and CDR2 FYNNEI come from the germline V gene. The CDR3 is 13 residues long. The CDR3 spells CASSADRDYEQYF. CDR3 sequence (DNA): TGTGCCAGCAGTGCTGATAGGGACTACGAGCAGTACTTC.

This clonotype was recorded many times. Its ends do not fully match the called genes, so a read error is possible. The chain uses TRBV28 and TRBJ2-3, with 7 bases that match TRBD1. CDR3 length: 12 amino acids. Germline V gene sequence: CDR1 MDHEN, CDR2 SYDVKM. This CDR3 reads CASSPGDRSQFF. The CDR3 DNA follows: TGTGCCAGCAGTCCTGGGGACAGATCTCAGTTTTTT.

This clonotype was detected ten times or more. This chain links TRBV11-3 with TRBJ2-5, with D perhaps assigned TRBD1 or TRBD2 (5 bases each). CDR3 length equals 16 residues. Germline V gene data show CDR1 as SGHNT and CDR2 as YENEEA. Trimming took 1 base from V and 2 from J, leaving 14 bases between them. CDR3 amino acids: CASSLGGKSAQETQYF. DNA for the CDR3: TGTGCCAGCAGCTTAGGGGGGAAGTCAGCACAAGAGACCCAGTACTTC.

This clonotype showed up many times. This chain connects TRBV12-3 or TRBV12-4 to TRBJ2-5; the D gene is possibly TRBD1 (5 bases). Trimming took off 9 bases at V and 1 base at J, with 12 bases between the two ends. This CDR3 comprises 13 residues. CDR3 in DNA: TGTGCCAGTAAGGGGTTTTCCCAAGAGACCCAGTACTTC. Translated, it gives CASKGFSQETQYF.

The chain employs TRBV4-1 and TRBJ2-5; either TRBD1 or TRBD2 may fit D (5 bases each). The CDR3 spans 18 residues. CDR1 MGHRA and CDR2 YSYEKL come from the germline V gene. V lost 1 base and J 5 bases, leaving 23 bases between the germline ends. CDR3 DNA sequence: TGCGCCAGCAGCCAAGCGGGATTAAGGGGCAGGTTTTCGGAGACCCAGTACTTC. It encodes CASSQAGLRGRFSETQYF.

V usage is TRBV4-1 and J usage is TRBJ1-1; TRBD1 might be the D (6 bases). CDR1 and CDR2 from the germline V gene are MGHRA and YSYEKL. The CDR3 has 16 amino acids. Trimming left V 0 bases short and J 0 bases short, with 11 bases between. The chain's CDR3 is CASSQEGGNMNTEAFF. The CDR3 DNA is TGCGCCAGCAGCCAAGAAGGGGGAAACATGAACACTGAAGCTTTCTTT.